The present TCR beta chain was sequenced within a study of molecular identifiers for immune sequencing clone quantification. Generation of bulk TCR libraries relied on previously described methods and listed TCR primers. MiXCR, run by TCRdb on the PCR reads, gives a single entry per CDR3 protein. Among roughly 630,000 distinct CDR3 sequences, 25% were seen once, and the ten largest hold 0.7% to 0.95%. General study points: The share of molecules held by clones above 20 RNA copies was over 98% in effector cells and under 1% in naive cells. Highly expanded clones may be undercounted when identical TCR molecules share barcodes.

Germline-derived CDR1 and CDR2 are SEHNR and FQNEAQ (reference sequence). CDR3 size: 15 residues. Trimming cost V 4 bases and J 3 bases, with 16 bases left between them. Preparation of naive CD8 libraries involved roughly 19,000 to 1,100,000 sorted cells and 10%, 30% or 50% RNA. A word on this clonotype: Its antigen is still unknown.

The sequence was obtained from a human donor in good health. Some libraries in this study had Jurkat cell RNA spiked in. The chain joins TRBV7-9 to TRBJ2-7; D not resolved. The material sequenced was naive CD8+ T cells from blood, with Jurkat cell RNA spiked in. Subset defined: FACS-sorted CD8+CD4-CCR7+CD45RA+ naive T cells. CDR3 residues: CASSSPGSRNYEQYF. CDR3 coding DNA: TGTGCCAGCAGCTCCCCCGGGTCGAGAAACTACGAGCAGTACTTC.